The TCR beta chain under discussion was sequenced for a study of response to subunit inactivated influenza vaccine. Concerning this clonotype: Its antigen is undetermined.

Germline V CDR1 and CDR2: SEHNR, FQNEAQ (reference sequence). V was clipped by 5 bases and J by 7 bases, with 15 bases between them. The CDR3 consists of 14 residues. Study findings and constraints: The authors proposed limited new T cell recruitment per seasonal influenza vaccination.

TCRdb ran MiXCR on the RT-PCR reads and lists one entry per CDR3 protein. This table has more than 700,000 distinct CDR3 sequences, over 20% appearing once. The TCR was taken from a man aged 50 or older who received an inactivated influenza vaccine. Sequenced material: PBMCs from blood, taken 5 days after vaccination. The rearrangement uses TRBV7-9 and TRBJ2-1; weak D call: TRBD2 (6 bases). This CDR3 reads CASSPGLSRNEQFF. CDR3 DNA sequence: TGTGCCAGCAGCCCGGGACTCTCAAGGAATGAGCAGTTCTTC.